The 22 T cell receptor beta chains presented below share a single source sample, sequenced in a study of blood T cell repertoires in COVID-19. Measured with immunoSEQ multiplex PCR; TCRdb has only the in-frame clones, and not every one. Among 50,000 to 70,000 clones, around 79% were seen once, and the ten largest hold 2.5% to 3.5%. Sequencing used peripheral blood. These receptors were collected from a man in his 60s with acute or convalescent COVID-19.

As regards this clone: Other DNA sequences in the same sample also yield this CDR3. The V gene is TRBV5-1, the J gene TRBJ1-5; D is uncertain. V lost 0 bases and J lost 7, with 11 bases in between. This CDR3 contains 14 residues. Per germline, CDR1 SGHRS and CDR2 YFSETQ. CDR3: CASSLGGISQPQHF. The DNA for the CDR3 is TGCGCCAGCAGCTTGGGAGGAATTTCCCAGCCCCAGCATTTT.

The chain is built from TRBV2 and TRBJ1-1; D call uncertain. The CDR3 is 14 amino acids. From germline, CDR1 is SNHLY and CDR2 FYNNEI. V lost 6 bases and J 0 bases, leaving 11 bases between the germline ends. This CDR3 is CASSFDFMNTEAFF. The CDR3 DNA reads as TGTGCCAGCAGCTTCGACTTCATGAACACTGAAGCTTTCTTT.

The CDR3 nucleotides are TGTGCCTGGAGTGTTCGAGCGAACACTGAAGCTTTCTTT. Its translation is CAWSVRANTEAFF. This chain joins TRBV30 and TRBJ1-1, with D unclear. CDR3 length: 13 residues. Trimming pared 0 bases from V and 1 base from J, leaving 6 bases between. The germline CDR1 and CDR2 sequences are GTSNPN and SVGIG (reference sequence).

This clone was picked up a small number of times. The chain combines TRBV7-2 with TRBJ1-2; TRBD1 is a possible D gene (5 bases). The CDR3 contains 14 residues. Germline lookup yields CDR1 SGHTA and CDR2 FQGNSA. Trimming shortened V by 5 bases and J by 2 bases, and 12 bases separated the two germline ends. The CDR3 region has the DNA TGTGCCAGCAGCCGCGACAGTGAAAACTATGGCTACACCTTC. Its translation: CASSRDSENYGYTF.

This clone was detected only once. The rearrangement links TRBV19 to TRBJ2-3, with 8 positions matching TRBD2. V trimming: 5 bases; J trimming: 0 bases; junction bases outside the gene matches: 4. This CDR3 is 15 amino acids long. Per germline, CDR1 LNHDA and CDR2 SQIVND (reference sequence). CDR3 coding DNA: TGTGCCAGTAGTTGGGCTAGCGGGAGCACAGATACGCAGTATTTT. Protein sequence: CASSWASGSTDTQYF.

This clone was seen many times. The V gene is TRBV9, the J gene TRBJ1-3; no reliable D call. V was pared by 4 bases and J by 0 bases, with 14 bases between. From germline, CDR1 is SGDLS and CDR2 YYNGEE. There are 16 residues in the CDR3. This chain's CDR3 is CASSSLDSRSGNTIYF. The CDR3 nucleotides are TGTGCCAGCAGCTCACTCGACTCGCGCTCTGGAAACACCATATATTTT.

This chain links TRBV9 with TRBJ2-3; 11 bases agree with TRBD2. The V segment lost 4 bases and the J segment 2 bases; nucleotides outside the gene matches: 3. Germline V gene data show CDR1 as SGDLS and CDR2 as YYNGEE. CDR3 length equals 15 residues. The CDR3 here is CASSPGLADTDTQYF. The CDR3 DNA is TGTGCCAGCAGCCCGGGACTAGCGGACACAGATACGCAGTATTTT.

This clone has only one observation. The CDR3 is CSVVVKNRAFTDTQYF. CDR3 DNA sequence: TGCAGCGTTGTGGTAAAAAACAGGGCCTTTACAGATACGCAGTATTTT. The chain carries TRBV29-1 and TRBJ2-3; D possibly corresponds to TRBD1 (6 bases). The CDR3 is 16 residues long. Per germline, CDR1 SQVTM and CDR2 ANQGSEA. V lost 4 bases to trimming and J lost 3 bases, with 20 bases between them.

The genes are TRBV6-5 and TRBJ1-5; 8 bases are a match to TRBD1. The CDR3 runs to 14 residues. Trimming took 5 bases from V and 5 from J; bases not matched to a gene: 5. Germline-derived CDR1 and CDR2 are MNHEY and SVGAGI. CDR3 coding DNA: TGTGCCAGCAGTCTCTCAGGGGGCCATCAGCCCCAGCATTTT. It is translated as CASSLSGGHQPQHF.

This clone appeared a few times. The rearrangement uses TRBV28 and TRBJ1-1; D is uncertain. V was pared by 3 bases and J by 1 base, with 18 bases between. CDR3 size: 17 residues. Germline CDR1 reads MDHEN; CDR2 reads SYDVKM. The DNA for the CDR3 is TGTGCCAGCAGTTTTATGCCGGTAGGCGGCGGGAACACTGAAGCTTTCTTT. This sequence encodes CASSFMPVGGGNTEAFF.

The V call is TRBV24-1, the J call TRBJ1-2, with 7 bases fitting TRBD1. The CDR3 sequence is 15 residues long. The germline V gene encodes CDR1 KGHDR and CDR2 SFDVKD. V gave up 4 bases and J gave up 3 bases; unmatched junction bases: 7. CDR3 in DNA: TGTGCCACCAGTGACCGGGGACAGTCCCACTATGGCTACACCTTC. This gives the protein CATSDRGQSHYGYTF.

The CDR3 DNA reads TGTGCCAGCAGCAAAGCGCTGGGAGGCGGCTACACCTTC. It specifies CASSKALGGGYTF. The chain employs TRBV21-1 and TRBJ1-2. TRBV21-1 is marked as a pseudogene. CDR3 size: 13 residues.

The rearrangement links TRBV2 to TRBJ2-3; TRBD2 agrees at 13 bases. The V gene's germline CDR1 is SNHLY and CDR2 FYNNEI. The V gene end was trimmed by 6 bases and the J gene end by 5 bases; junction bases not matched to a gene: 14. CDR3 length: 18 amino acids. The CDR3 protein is CASRGLAGAARGGDTQYF. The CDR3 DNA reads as TGTGCCAGCAGAGGACTAGCGGGGGCGGCACGGGGAGGAGATACGCAGTATTTT.

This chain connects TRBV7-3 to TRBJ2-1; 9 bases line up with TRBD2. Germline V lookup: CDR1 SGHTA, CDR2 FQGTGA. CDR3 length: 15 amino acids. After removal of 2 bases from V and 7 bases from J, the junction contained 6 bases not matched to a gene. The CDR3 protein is CASSLAGGQGNEQFF. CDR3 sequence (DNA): TGTGCCAGCAGCTTAGCGGGGGGGCAAGGGAATGAGCAGTTCTTC.

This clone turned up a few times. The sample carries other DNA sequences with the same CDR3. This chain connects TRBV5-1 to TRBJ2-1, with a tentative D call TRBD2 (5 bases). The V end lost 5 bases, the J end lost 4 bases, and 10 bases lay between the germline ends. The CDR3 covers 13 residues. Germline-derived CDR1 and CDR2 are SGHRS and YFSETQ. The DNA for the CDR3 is TGCGCCAGCAGGAGGGATTCATACAATGAGCAGTTCTTC. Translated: CASRRDSYNEQFF.

The chain's CDR3 is CASSQDRVKNSPLHF. The CDR3 DNA follows: TGCGCCAGCAGCCAAGACAGGGTAAAGAATTCACCCCTCCACTTT. The chain links TRBV4-1 to TRBJ1-6, with D possibly being TRBD1 (5 bases). The CDR3 sequence is 15 residues long. V lost 0 bases and J lost 7, with 10 bases in between. CDR1 is MGHRA and CDR2 is YSYEKL in the germline V gene.

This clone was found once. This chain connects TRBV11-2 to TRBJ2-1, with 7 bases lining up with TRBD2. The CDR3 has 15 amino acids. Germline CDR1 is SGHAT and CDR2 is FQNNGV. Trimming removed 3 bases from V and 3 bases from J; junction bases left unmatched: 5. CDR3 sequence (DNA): TGTGCCAGCAGCTTGGAGCTAGCGGACTACAATGAGCAGTTCTTC. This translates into CASSLELADYNEQFF.

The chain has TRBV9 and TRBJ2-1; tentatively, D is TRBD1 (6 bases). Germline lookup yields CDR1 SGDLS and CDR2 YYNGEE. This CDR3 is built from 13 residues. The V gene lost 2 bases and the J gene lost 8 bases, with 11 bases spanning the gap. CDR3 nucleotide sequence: TGTGCCAGCAGCGTTACAGGGTGGGATGAGCAGTTCTTC. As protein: CASSVTGWDEQFF.

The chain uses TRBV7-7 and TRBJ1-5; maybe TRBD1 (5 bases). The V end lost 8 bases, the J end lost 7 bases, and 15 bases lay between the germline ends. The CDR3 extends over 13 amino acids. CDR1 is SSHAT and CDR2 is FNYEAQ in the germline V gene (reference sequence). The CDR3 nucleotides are TGTGCCAGCTTTAGGAGGGGAGGGCAGCCCCAGCATTTT. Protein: CASFRRGGQPQHF.

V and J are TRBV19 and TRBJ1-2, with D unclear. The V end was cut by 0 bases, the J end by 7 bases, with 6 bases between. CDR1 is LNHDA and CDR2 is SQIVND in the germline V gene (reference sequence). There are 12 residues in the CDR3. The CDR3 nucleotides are TGTGCCAGTAGTATAGAGAGGAGTGGCTACACCTTC. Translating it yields CASSIERSGYTF.

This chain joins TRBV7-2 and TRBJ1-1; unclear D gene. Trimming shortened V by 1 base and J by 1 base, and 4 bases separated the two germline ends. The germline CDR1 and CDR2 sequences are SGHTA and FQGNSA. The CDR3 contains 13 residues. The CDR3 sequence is CASSLVRNTEAFF. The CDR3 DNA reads TGTGCCAGCAGCTTAGTTCGGAACACTGAAGCTTTCTTT.

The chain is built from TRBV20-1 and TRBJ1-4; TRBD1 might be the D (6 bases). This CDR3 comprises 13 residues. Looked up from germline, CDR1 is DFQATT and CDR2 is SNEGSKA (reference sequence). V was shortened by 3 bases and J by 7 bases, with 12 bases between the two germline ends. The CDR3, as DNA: TGCAGTGCTAGTGTCAGGGGTGTTGAAAAACTGTTTTTT. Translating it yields CSASVRGVEKLFF.